This entry is about one T cell receptor (beta chain). Its antigen remains unknown. CDR3 length: 14 residues. The V gene lost 5 bases and the J gene lost 0 bases, with 8 bases spanning the gap. CDR1 PRHDT and CDR2 FYEKMQ come from the germline V gene (reference sequence). The sample is drawn from a study of PD-1 blockade in classical Hodgkin lymphoma. Overall study: Patients were dosed intravenously with nivolumab at 3 mg/kg every 2 weeks. Study-level findings and limits: Complete responders' diversity at baseline resembled that of newly diagnosed patients.

Assay used: immunoSEQ multiplex PCR; TCRdb lists only in-frame clones, some missing. The top ten clones hold about 9% of a sample with about 15,000 clones, around three fifths of them seen once. Every patient had relapsed following autologous stem cell transplantation, and cohorts differed in brentuximab vedotin exposure. The TCR originated in a human donor with classical Hodgkin lymphoma. Material: peripheral blood mononuclear cells (PBMCs), obtained before the second cycle of nivolumab. The gene calls are TRBV13 and TRBJ1-3; D not certain. In DNA form, the CDR3 reads TGTGCCAGCAGCCCCCAACTCTCTGGAAACACCATATATTTT. Its protein is CASSPQLSGNTIYF.